This TCR beta chain stems from a study of cytomegalovirus exposure and HLA in healthy donors. Across the study: Researchers previously reported finding 117 million unique TCR beta sequences from roughly 200 million T cells. Around 78 million unique TCRs, all from HLA-typed donors, were included in an early release of the data.

Trimming removed 4 bases from V and 4 bases from J; junction bases left unmatched: 9. Germline V gene lookup returns CDR1 SGDLS and CDR2 YYNGEE. CDR3 length equals 17 residues. The sample holds a few counts of this clone. Its antigen is undetermined. 13 Jbeta primers and 60 Vbeta primers were used for the PCR. The data were produced by immunoSEQ multiplex PCR, yet TCRdb's version contains in-frame clones alone and is incomplete. The table includes about 78,000 clones, more than 75% detected once. General study points: Reported results showed that the classifier diagnosed cytomegalovirus status with high specificity and sensitivity. Most of the TCR beta V segments (in an earlier analysis) were productive either about 87% or about 30% of the time.

The V gene is TRBV9, the J gene TRBJ2-3, with 13 bases identical to TRBD2. The clonotype was recovered from a woman aged 45-65 years in good health and CMV-seropositive. Sequencing used PBMCs. The CDR3 loop reads CASSPRTSGSDSDTQYF. DNA for the CDR3: TGTGCCAGCAGCCCTAGGACTAGCGGGAGTGATTCAGATACGCAGTATTTT.